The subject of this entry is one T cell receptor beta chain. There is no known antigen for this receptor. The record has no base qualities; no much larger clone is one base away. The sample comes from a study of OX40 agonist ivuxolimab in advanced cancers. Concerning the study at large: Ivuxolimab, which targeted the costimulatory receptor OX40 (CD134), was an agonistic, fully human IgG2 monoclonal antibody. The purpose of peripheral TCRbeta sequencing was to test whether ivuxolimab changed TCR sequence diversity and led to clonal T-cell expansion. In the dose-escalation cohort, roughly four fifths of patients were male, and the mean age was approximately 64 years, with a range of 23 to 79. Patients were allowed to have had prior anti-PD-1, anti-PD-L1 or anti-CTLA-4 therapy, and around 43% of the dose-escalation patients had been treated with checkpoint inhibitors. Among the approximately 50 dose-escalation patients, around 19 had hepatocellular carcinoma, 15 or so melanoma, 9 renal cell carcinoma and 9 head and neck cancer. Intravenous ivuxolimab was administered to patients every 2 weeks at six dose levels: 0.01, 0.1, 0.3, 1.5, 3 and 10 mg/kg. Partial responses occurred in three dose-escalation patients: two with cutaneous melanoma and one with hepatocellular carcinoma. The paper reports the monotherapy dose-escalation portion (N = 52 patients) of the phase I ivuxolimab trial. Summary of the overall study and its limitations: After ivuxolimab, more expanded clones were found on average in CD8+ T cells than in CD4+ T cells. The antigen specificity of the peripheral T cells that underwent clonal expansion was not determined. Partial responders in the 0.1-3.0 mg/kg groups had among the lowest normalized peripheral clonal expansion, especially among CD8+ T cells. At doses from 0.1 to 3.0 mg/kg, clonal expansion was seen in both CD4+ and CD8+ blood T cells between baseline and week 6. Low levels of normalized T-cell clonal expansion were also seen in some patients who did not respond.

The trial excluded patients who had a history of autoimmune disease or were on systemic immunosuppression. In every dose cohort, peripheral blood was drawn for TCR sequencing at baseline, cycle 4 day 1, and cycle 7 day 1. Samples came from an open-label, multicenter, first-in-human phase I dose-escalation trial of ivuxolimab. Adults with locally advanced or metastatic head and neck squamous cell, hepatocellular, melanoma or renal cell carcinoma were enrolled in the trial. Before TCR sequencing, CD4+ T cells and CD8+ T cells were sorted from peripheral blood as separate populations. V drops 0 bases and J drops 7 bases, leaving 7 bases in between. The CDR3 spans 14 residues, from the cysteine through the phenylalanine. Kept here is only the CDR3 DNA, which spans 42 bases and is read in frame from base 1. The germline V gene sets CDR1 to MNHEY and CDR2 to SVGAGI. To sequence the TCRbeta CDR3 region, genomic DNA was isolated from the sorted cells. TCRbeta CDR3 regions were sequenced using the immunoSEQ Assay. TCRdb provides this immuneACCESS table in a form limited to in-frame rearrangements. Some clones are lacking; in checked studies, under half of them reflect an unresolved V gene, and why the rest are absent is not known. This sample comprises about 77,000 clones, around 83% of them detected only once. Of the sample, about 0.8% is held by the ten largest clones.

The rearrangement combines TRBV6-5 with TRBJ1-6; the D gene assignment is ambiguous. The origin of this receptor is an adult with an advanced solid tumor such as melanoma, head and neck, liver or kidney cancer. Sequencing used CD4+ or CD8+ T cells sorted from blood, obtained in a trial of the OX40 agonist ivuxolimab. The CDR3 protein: CASSYSVLNSPLHF. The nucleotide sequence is TGTGCCAGCAGTTACTCGGTCTTAAATTCACCCCTCCACTTT.